This TCR beta chain was observed in a study of vaccination effects on CD4 cells after COVID-19. Germline CDR1 reads SNHLY; CDR2 reads FYNNEI. Trimming removed 6 bases at V and 0 bases at J, with 17 bases between. This CDR3 has 16 amino acids. This clone has a handful of counts. Its antigen is undetermined. The protocol was immunoSEQ multiplex PCR, while the TCRdb copy is restricted to in-frame clones and leaves out a portion. The data contain under 80,000 clones, around 70% of them singletons. Within the ViraFEST assay, antigen-specific CD4+ T cells underwent expansion with viral peptide pools prior to sequencing. Having been cultured for approximately ten days, the cells underwent CD4+ T cell isolation. Vaccinated recipients, who were negative for nucleocapsid antibodies, had no history of SARS-CoV-2 infection. Some 2 million PBMC were seeded per well and grown in the presence of about 9.6 IU/ml IL-2 and 9.5 to 10 ug/ml peptides.

This material consisted of CD4+ T cells from PBMCs cultured with HCoV-229E spike peptides, taken before COVID-19 vaccination. The chain is built from TRBV2 and TRBJ1-1; no firm D call. The source is a human donor who received a COVID-19 vaccine. The CDR3 region is CASSPRMGTMNTEAFF. CDR3 nucleotides: TGTGCCAGCAGCCCCAGAATGGGCACCATGAACACTGAAGCTTTCTTT. Using reference TRBV2 and TRBJ1-1 for the parts outside the CDR3, the full variable domain is EPEVTQTPSHQVTQMGQEVILRCVPISNHLYFYWYRQILGQKVEFLVSFYNNEISEKSEIFDDQFSVERPDGSNFTLKIRSTKLEDSAMYFCASSPRMGTMNTEAFFGQGTRLTVV.